This is a list of T cell receptor beta chains from one sample in a study of T-cell reconstitution after alpha-beta-depleted transplantation in children. TCRdb reprocessed the PCR reads via MiXCR and lists one record per CDR3 protein. The sample shows more than 450,000 distinct CDR3 sequences, about a sixth of them seen only once. The material was PBMCs from the stem cell graft donor, obtained from the stem cell graft. The source is a human donor who donated a stem cell graft to a child with acute lymphoblastic leukemia. The conserved cysteine and the conserved F or W are not part of the CDR3 here. The D gene is left open where the match is weak. The size of a clone is reported for some rows only, either as once, few or many, or as a class for expanded clones.

V gene	D gene	clone size	J gene	CDR3 protein
TRBV6-5	-	few	TRBJ2-4	ASSYFQGRDIQY
TRBV7-3	TRBD1	-	TRBJ2-4	ASSSFPGQGGNIQY
TRBV7-8	-	-	TRBJ1-2	ASTLIGVEAEGYT
TRBV5-6	-	few	TRBJ2-1	ASSLEVSALAKQF
TRBV11-2	-	many	TRBJ2-2	ASSPYWGNSTGELF
TRBV5-1	-	-	TRBJ1-3	ASRRGALNLSGNTIY
TRBV12-3/TRBV12-4	-	-	TRBJ2-7	ASSLGVAEQY
TRBV3-1	-	few	TRBJ2-7	ASSQDLLRAYEQY
TRBV6-5	TRBD2	few	TRBJ2-1	ASSYYRLAGVDNEQF
TRBV9	-	few	TRBJ2-2	ASSVAHGELF
TRBV5-5	-	few	TRBJ2-3	ASGFYGTDTQY
TRBV20-1	-	few	TRBJ2-3	SASFSGASTDTQY
TRBV20-1	TRBD1	few	TRBJ1-2	SASTGTDYGYT
TRBV5-1	TRBD2	-	TRBJ2-1	ASSYLAGAVDEQF
TRBV24-1	-	few	TRBJ2-2	ATASGGITGELF
TRBV29-1	-	few	TRBJ1-1	SVGSGNTEAF
TRBV18	-	-	TRBJ2-1	ASSPPQRSNEQF
TRBV29-1	TRBD1	few	TRBJ2-5	SVVNVGQGEETQY
TRBV29-1	-	-	TRBJ1-2	SVPGDGGYT
TRBV6-4	TRBD2	-	TRBJ2-2	ASSLLAGGGGELF
TRBV5-1	TRBD2	few	TRBJ2-5	ASSLKREGVQETQY
TRBV3-1	-	-	TRBJ2-4	ASSMGGLAKNIQY
TRBV6-5	TRBD1	few	TRBJ2-3	ASSYGGQGRGDTQY
TRBV28	-	-	TRBJ2-7	ASSPPDGLREQY
TRBV12-3/TRBV12-4	-	many	TRBJ1-2	ASSFAKGIYGYT
TRBV29-1	-	-	TRBJ1-1	SVVAGLRRNTKNTEAF
TRBV7-6	-	-	TRBJ2-3	ASSRGLTGTDTQY
TRBV9	-	many	TRBJ2-2	ASSVALNTGELF
TRBV12-3/TRBV12-4	TRBD2	few	TRBJ2-1	ASSYSLAAYNEQF
TRBV5-5	-	once	TRBJ2-7	AGSLGSRNEQY
TRBV20-1	-	-	TRBJ2-7	SARDPQTAHYEQY
TRBV9	-	-	TRBJ2-7	ASSPRGDPYEQY
TRBV19	-	few	TRBJ2-1	ASSGAMGYNEQF